This entry lists 10 T cell receptor beta chains sequenced from one sample in a study of blood T cell repertoires in COVID-19. Profiling relied on immunoSEQ multiplex PCR, and the TCRdb table lists in-frame clones only, not all of them. The sample holds 85,000 to 130,000 clones; roughly 90% are singletons and the top ten take around 6%. The source material was peripheral blood. These receptors were obtained from a human donor in a cohort sampled during active COVID-19.

J is TRBJ2-1 and V is TRBV24-1, with D unresolved. The CDR3 sequence is 11 residues long. Looked up from germline, CDR1 is KGHDR and CDR2 is SFDVKD. V lost 3 bases and J 8 bases, leaving 4 bases between the germline ends. The DNA of the CDR3 is TGTGCCACCAGTGATGGCTATGAGCAGTTCTTC. Protein product: CATSDGYEQFF.

The chain recombines TRBV29-1 with TRBJ2-7; 7 bases line up with TRBD1. Germline V lookup: CDR1 SQVTM, CDR2 ANQGSEA. V shed 7 bases and J 4 bases; nucleotides not matched to a gene: 7. The CDR3 is 12 residues long. The CDR3 nucleotides read TGCAGCGCGAGGGACAGCCAGTACGAGCAGTACTTC. It is translated as CSARDSQYEQYF.

The J gene is TRBJ1-4, the V gene TRBV9; D is perhaps TRBD1 (5 bases). Germline CDR1 reads SGDLS; CDR2 reads YYNGEE. The V end was cut by 4 bases, the J end by 7 bases, with 17 bases between. The CDR3 contains 15 residues. CDR3 sequence (DNA): TGTGCCAGCAGCCCGCTAGGAGGGGCGTCTGAAAAACTGTTTTTT. Translated: CASSPLGGASEKLFF.

The rearrangement uses TRBV18 and TRBJ1-4; D call uncertain. CDR3 length: 13 residues. The germline V gene has CDR1 KGHSH and CDR2 LQKENI. Trimming pared 4 bases from V and 7 bases from J, leaving 10 bases between. The CDR3 sequence is CASSHRGFEKLFF. Here the CDR3 DNA reads TGTGCCAGCTCACATAGAGGGTTTGAAAAACTGTTTTTT.

This sequence joins TRBV24-1 and TRBJ1-3, with D maybe TRBD1 (5 bases). CDR1 and CDR2 (germline): KGHDR, SFDVKD. The CDR3 sequence is 13 residues long. With 2 bases removed from V and 14 bases from J, the gap between germline ends came to 15 bases. The CDR3: CATSDYGGAGLYF. CDR3 nucleotides: TGTGCCACCAGTGATTACGGCGGTGCAGGGTTATATTTT.

The chain uses TRBV9 and TRBJ1-1; the match to TRBD1 covers 7 bases. Germline assignment: CDR1 SGDLS and CDR2 YYNGEE. Trimming cost V 0 bases and J 4 bases; bases outside gene matches: 6. The CDR3 consists of 15 residues. The CDR3 protein is CASSVVAGGVTEAFF. The CDR3 bases are TGTGCCAGCAGCGTAGTCGCAGGGGGAGTCACTGAAGCTTTCTTT.

This chain connects TRBV5-4 to TRBJ2-2, with D unresolved. Deletions cut 3 bases from V and 0 bases from J, with 3 bases between. Germline CDR1 is SGHNT and CDR2 is YYREEE (reference sequence). This CDR3 spans 13 amino acids. The CDR3 sequence is CASSSSNTGELFF. The CDR3 DNA is TGTGCCAGCAGCTCATCGAACACCGGGGAGCTGTTTTTT.

The chain links TRBV5-5 to TRBJ2-7, with TRBD2 matching 7 bases. The CDR3 runs to 14 residues. Germline CDR1 SGHKS, CDR2 YYEKEE (reference sequence). V shed 4 bases, J shed 3 bases, and the junction held 7 bases outside the gene matches. As DNA, the CDR3 is TGTGCCAGCAGCCTGGAGCGGGGAGTCTACGAGCAGTACTTC. It is translated as CASSLERGVYEQYF.

The V call is TRBV7-2, the J call TRBJ2-1, with 8 bases aligning to TRBD2. The germline gives CDR1 SGHTA, CDR2 FQGNSA. This CDR3 has 15 residues. After removal of 7 bases from V and 3 bases from J, the junction contained 8 bases not matched to a gene. The CDR3 protein is CASTSGTSYYNEQFF. The CDR3 region has the DNA TGTGCCAGCACCTCCGGGACTAGTTACTACAATGAGCAGTTCTTC.

The chain links TRBV27 to TRBJ2-1; D may be TRBD1 (6 bases). Per germline, CDR1 MNHEY and CDR2 SMNVEV (reference sequence). CDR3 length equals 14 residues. Trimming removed 5 bases at V and 9 bases at J, with 17 bases between. The CDR3 coding sequence is TGTGCCAGCAGTACAGGGTTACGTTTGGGTGAGCAGTTCTTC. This encodes CASSTGLRLGEQFF.